The entry below describes one T cell receptor beta chain. Its antigen is not known. The CDR3 is cut off 3 residues early in the read; its end comes from the germline J gene. The data stem from a study of T cells in women clearing cervical HPV infection. Study findings and constraints: TRBV6-7 relative abundance averaged roughly 0.1% in cases and 0.15% to 0.2% in controls.

The V and J ends lost 0 bases and 5 bases, in that order; junction bases with no gene match: 1. This CDR3 spans 16 amino acids. Looked up from germline, CDR1 is SGHRS and CDR2 is YFSETQ. Prevalent HPV16 infections were excluded; only incident single HPV16 infections included. Cervical HPV DNA detected by MY09/MY11 PCR, typed by dot-blot. The repertoire was sequenced with immunoSEQ multiplex PCR; TCRdb's copy has only in-frame clones and lacks some. The sample totals 29,000 or so clones. The material sequenced was blood buffy coat. This TCR was sampled from a woman between 18 and 75 years old with a cervical HPV16 infection that either progressed to CIN3+ or cleared (not recorded which). The chain combines TRBV5-1 with TRBJ2-2; 13 bases are shared with TRBD2. CDR3 DNA, as far as it was read: TGCGCCAGCAGCTTGGGGACTAGCGGGGGTACCGGGGAG. Protein: CASSLGTSGGTGE. The entire CDR3 sequence reads CASSLGTSGGTGELFF.